This TCR beta chain was profiled in a study of identical twins. This CDR3 has 16 amino acids. Germline V gene lookup returns CDR1 SGHVS and CDR2 FNYEAQ. V shed 2 bases and J shed 0 bases, with 11 bases lying between them. TCRdb processed the 5' RACE reads anew with MiXCR; each CDR3 protein has one entry. The sample lists about 690,000 distinct CDR3 sequences; 5.5% to 6.5% were seen once. This clonotype appeared many times. Its cognate antigen is unknown. Study observations and caveats: Out-of-frame alpha sequences shared between twins exhibited an excess of low generation probability. The more abundant beta clonotypes in cord blood had fewer insertions, and memory repertoires did not show this. Weaker excess twin sharing was seen among beta out-of-frame sequences. Researchers caution that invariant MAIT and iNKT cells could partly confound zero-insertion analyses.

The sequencing input was naive T cells sorted from blood. The chain combines TRBV7-6 with TRBJ1-3, with D perhaps matching TRBD1 (5 bases). This TCR came from a man between 18 and 29 years old in good health. The CDR3: CASSLRTGTSGNTIYF. Here the CDR3 DNA reads TGTGCCAGCAGCTTAAGAACCGGGACCTCTGGAAACACCATATATTTT.